The clone carrying this T cell receptor (beta chain) was picked up a small number of times. Its antigen remains unidentified. This sample is drawn from a study of cytomegalovirus exposure and HLA in healthy donors. Background on the study: A prior study identified 117 million unique TCR beta sequences from about 180 million T cells.

The study ran its PCR with 60 Vbeta and 13 Jbeta primers. TCRdb's copy holds only in-frame clones and misses some; the assay was immunoSEQ multiplex PCR. Of more than 150,000 clones in the sample, 70% to 90% were seen once. The CDR3 spans 14 residues. CDR1 and CDR2 from the germline V gene are MNHEY and SVGAGI. Trimming shortened V by 0 bases and J by 4 bases, and 9 bases separated the two germline ends. Study results and caveats: It has been reported that TCR beta sequences accurately predicted the HLA-A and HLA-B alleles of most subjects. With further analysis later on, most CMV-associated TCR beta chains appeared HLA-restricted.

Sequenced sample: PBMCs. The sequence derives from a man aged 18-30 years in good health and CMV-seropositive. V usage is TRBV6-5 and J usage is TRBJ2-5; D uncertain. The CDR3 loop reads CASSYSFNSETQYF. CDR3 in DNA: TGTGCCAGCAGTTACTCATTCAACTCAGAGACCCAGTACTTC.